This T cell receptor (beta chain) was profiled in a study of shared clonotypes between healthy human individuals. Findings and limits, study-wide: With few donors, the genetic and exposure-history diversity represented was limited. The sole specimen, blood, was sampled, and tissue repertoires likely differ.

The germline V and J ends were trimmed by 2 bases and 4 bases, with 10 bases remaining between them. Germline V gene sequence: CDR1 MNHNS, CDR2 SASEGT. This CDR3 region has 14 residues. Notes on this clone: Its specificity is unknown.

Authors' analysis steps: ImmunoSEQ supplied junction-only sequences lacking quality scores, so filtering was different. TCRdb's table, derived via immunoSEQ multiplex PCR, lists solely in-frame clones and lacks some. V, J and clone size derive from that table, while D and trimming were established from the DNA sequence. Among about 2.2 million clones, about 93% were seen once, and the ten largest hold about 1.5%. Terminally differentiated effector memory CD45RA+ cells were excluded by CCR7 positive selection of CD45RO-negative cells. Sequencing was carried out using naive CD8+ T cells from PBMCs. The chain combines TRBV6-1 with TRBJ2-3; no definite D call. The source of this sequence is a man between 18 and 35 years old in good health. Some clones in this sample may be carry-over from other donors' samples. The CDR3 DNA sequence: TGTGCCAGCAGTGAACCCATCGTTCCAGATACGCAGTATTTT. Protein product: CASSEPIVPDTQYF.